This record looks at one TCR beta chain sequence and its context. Its antigen is undetermined. The protocol was immunoSEQ multiplex PCR, while the TCRdb copy is restricted to in-frame clones and leaves out a portion. Of around 2.1 million clones listed, 85% to 95% are singletons. Only CD45RO-negative cells positively selected for CCR7 counted as naive CD8 cells, so terminally differentiated effector memory CD45RA+ cells were excluded. These data belong to a study of shared clonotypes between healthy human individuals. Broader study findings: Unshared clonotypes carried lower generation probabilities than those common to all four donors.

The CDR3 covers 14 residues. CDR1 and CDR2 (germline): SGHDN, FVKESK. V lost 1 base and J 2 bases, leaving 9 bases between the germline ends. The receptor's source is a man younger than 35 in good health. Some clones in this sample may be carry-over from other donors' samples. The V and J genes are TRBV14 and TRBJ2-7; D might be TRBD1 or TRBD2, each matching 5 bases. Sequenced: naive CD8+ T cells from PBMCs. The CDR3, as DNA: TGTGCCAGCAGCCAAGGGGGGAGAACCTACGAGCAGTACTTC. Translated: CASSQGGRTYEQYF.